A single sample gave rise to the 29 T cell receptor beta chains below, sequenced in a study of blood T cell repertoires in COVID-19. The assay was immunoSEQ multiplex PCR, and TCRdb's table has in-frame clones only and misses some. The data show approximately 210,000 clones, more than 75% seen once. Sequencing was performed on PBMCs or T cells enriched from blood (not recorded which). The receptors were sampled from a man aged 25-45 years with acute COVID-19.

V usage is TRBV20-1 and J usage is TRBJ1-1; D is uncertain. Germline assignment: CDR1 DFQATT and CDR2 SNEGSKA (reference sequence). V lost 8 bases and J lost 0, with 7 bases in between. CDR3 size: 11 residues. The CDR3 reads CSQQMNTEAFF. In DNA form, the CDR3 reads TGCAGTCAACAGATGAACACTGAAGCTTTCTTT.

This chain links TRBV5-6 with TRBJ1-1, with unresolved D. V lost 1 base and J lost 0, with 19 bases in between. Germline assignment: CDR1 SGHDT and CDR2 YYEEEE. This CDR3 comprises 18 residues. The CDR3 coding sequence is TGTGCCAGCAGCTTGCTTCCCGGCGGCGGGGTCCTGAACACTGAAGCTTTCTTT. This codes for CASSLLPGGGVLNTEAFF. Looking up the rest from reference TRBV5-6 and TRBJ1-1 gives the full variable domain: DAGVTQSPTHLIKTRGQQVTLRCSPKSGHDTVSWYQQALGQGPQFIFQYYEEEERQRGNFPDRFSGHQFPNYSSELNVNALLLGDSALYLCASSLLPGGGVLNTEAFFGQGTRLTVV.

Turning to this clone: In the same sample, other DNA sequences code for this CDR3. The genes are TRBV28 and TRBJ1-1, with 8 bases that match TRBD1. The CDR3 loop spans 14 amino acids. With 2 bases clipped from V and 5 bases from J, the junction kept 4 bases outside the gene matches. CDR1 is MDHEN, CDR2 SYDVKM, per germline. DNA of the CDR3: TGTGCCAGCAGTTTACTCCGACAGGGGACTGAAGCTTTCTTT. Protein: CASSLLRQGTEAFF.

This clone is a singleton in its sample. CDR3: CASSQPDRSVGQGYTF. The CDR3 nucleotides read TGTGCCAGCAGCCAGCCCGACAGAAGTGTTGGACAAGGCTACACCTTC. The rearrangement joins TRBV4-2 to TRBJ1-2; weak D call: TRBD1 (5 bases). The CDR3 spans 16 residues. Trimming removed 3 bases from V and 8 bases from J, with 22 bases in between. Germline CDR1 is LGHNA and CDR2 is YNFKEQ.

This clone has a count of ten or more. The J gene is TRBJ1-5, the V gene TRBV19; TRBD1 matches 10 bases. V lost 1 base to trimming and J lost 0 bases; unmatched junction nucleotides: 3. The germline CDR1 and CDR2 sequences are LNHDA and SQIVND (reference sequence). The CDR3 contains 17 residues. CDR3 residues: CASSIGQGANSNQPQHF. CDR3 coding DNA: TGTGCCAGTAGTATAGGACAGGGGGCTAATAGCAATCAGCCCCAGCATTTT.

This sequence joins TRBV28 and TRBJ1-2, with D possibly being TRBD1 (6 bases). CDR1 is MDHEN, CDR2 SYDVKM, per germline. V was pared by 0 bases and J by 4 bases, with 24 bases between. There are 19 residues in the CDR3. In nucleotides, the CDR3 is TGTGCCAGCAGTTTATGGTGGGACATCAAGTCGGATCGGGGCTATGGCTACACCTTC. This gives the protein CASSLWWDIKSDRGYGYTF.

The table lists this clone with a few counts. V gene TRBV18 combines with J gene TRBJ1-6; TRBD1 matches at 11 bases. The CDR3 totals 19 residues. CDR1 and CDR2 (germline): KGHSH, LQKENI. Germline trimming cut 3 bases from V and 0 bases from J; bases unmatched to any gene: 7. CDR3 DNA: TGTGCCAGCTCACCTAGGAGGGACAGGGGGTCCTCCTATAATTCACCCCTCCACTTT. Protein sequence: CASSPRRDRGSSYNSPLHF.

The V gene is TRBV25-1, the J gene TRBJ2-7; D possibly corresponds to TRBD1 (6 bases). Trimming stripped 5 bases from V and 0 bases from J, with 8 bases between. The germline gives CDR1 MGHDK, CDR2 SYGVNS. This CDR3 spans 13 amino acids. This chain's CDR3 is CASSTGISYEQYF. The CDR3 nucleotides are TGTGCCAGCAGTACAGGGATCTCCTACGAGCAGTACTTC.

This clone was observed a few times. J is TRBJ1-2 and V is TRBV12-3 or TRBV12-4, with D tentatively TRBD1 (5 bases). The CDR3 runs to 13 residues. The ends were cut back, 7 bases at V and 6 bases at J, with 15 bases in the middle. CDR3 sequence: CASTPAGLDGYTF. For the CDR3, the DNA is TGTGCCAGCACCCCGGCAGGGCTAGATGGCTACACCTTC.

The genes are TRBV2 and TRBJ1-4; TRBD1 is a possible D gene (6 bases). CDR1 is SNHLY, CDR2 FYNNEI, per germline. Trimming left V 2 bases short and J 7 bases short, with 14 bases between. This CDR3 region has 15 residues. The DNA of the CDR3 is TGTGCCAGCAGTGAATCCCTGGGGGCAAGTGAAAAACTGTTTTTT. This gives the protein CASSESLGASEKLFF.

The chain recombines TRBV7-9 with TRBJ1-1; D unclear. This CDR3 is 17 amino acids long. Germline V gives CDR1 SEHNR, CDR2 FQNEAQ (reference sequence). V lost 3 bases and J lost 2, with 19 bases in between. The CDR3 reads CASSFQPVGRRNTEAFF. CDR3 nucleotide sequence: TGTGCCAGCAGCTTTCAGCCAGTCGGGAGACGAAACACTGAAGCTTTCTTT.

The rearrangement links TRBV7-6 to TRBJ2-2; TRBD1 is a possible D gene (5 bases). Germline CDR1 is SGHVS and CDR2 is FNYEAQ. The CDR3 is made up of 16 amino acids. The ends were cut back, 1 base at V and 2 bases at J, with 11 bases in the middle. CDR3 DNA sequence: TGTGCCAGCAGCTTAGGGACACCCTTCAACACCGGGGAGCTGTTTTTT. Amino acids: CASSLGTPFNTGELFF.

J is TRBJ1-5 and V is TRBV2, with D tentatively TRBD1 (5 bases). Trimming shortened V by 8 bases and J by 3 bases, and 11 bases separated the two germline ends. Germline-derived CDR1 and CDR2 are SNHLY and FYNNEI. The CDR3 has 13 amino acids. CDR3 nucleotide sequence: TGTGCCAGCGCGCGGGGGGACAATCAGCCCCAGCATTTT. Encoded protein: CASARGDNQPQHF.

The V gene is TRBV19, the J gene TRBJ1-2; no clear D. This CDR3 contains 12 residues. Between the trimmed V and J ends, which lost 11 bases and 4 bases, there was a span of 14 bases. Germline loops: CDR1 LNHDA, CDR2 SQIVND (reference sequence). The CDR3 DNA follows: TGTGCCGTTCGAGAGTCGGGCTATGGCTACACCTTC. Its translation: CAVRESGYGYTF.

The J gene is TRBJ2-1, the V gene TRBV18, with 14 nucleotides matching TRBD2. The CDR3 is 16 residues long. Germline V gives CDR1 KGHSH, CDR2 LQKENI. V trimming: 4 bases; J trimming: 8 bases; junction bases outside the gene matches: 7. For the CDR3, the DNA is TGTGCCAGCTCACGGTTCGGACTAGCGGGGGGCGATGAGCAGTTCTTC. This gives the protein CASSRFGLAGGDEQFF.

CDR3 residues: CASSLSGTSYEQFF. CDR3 nucleotide sequence: TGTGCCAGCAGCCTATCCGGGACTAGCTATGAGCAGTTCTTC. The rearrangement joins TRBV7-2 to TRBJ2-1; 9 nucleotides align to TRBD2. Germline V CDR1 and CDR2: SGHTA, FQGNSA. The V gene end was trimmed by 5 bases and the J gene end by 8 bases; junction bases not matched to a gene: 7. The CDR3 is 14 residues long.

The V and J genes are TRBV27 and TRBJ1-1; D gene ambiguous. The CDR3 is 13 amino acids. CDR1 and CDR2 (germline): MNHEY, SMNVEV (reference sequence). Between the trimmed V and J ends, which lost 0 bases and 6 bases, there was a span of 8 bases. This CDR3 is CASSLSSLAEAFF. The CDR3 DNA sequence: TGTGCCAGCAGTTTATCGTCCCTCGCTGAAGCTTTCTTT.

The chain links TRBV18 to TRBJ2-3; 10 bases agree with TRBD2. The CDR3 extends over 17 amino acids. Trimming removed 4 bases from V and 1 base from J; junction bases left unmatched: 8. The germline gives CDR1 KGHSH, CDR2 LQKENI. CDR3 DNA sequence: TGTGCCAGCTCACTTCAGACAGGGACTAGCGGCACAGATACGCAGTATTTT. This gives the protein CASSLQTGTSGTDTQYF.

V is TRBV7-2 and J is TRBJ1-5; TRBD1 aligns across 7 bases. Germline CDR1 and CDR2: SGHTA and FQGNSA. The length of the CDR3 is 17 residues. Losses at the gene ends were 1 base for V and 2 bases for J; bases not matched to a gene: 8. The CDR3 nucleotides read TGTGCCAGCAGCTTAGTTCAGGGGGGTATAGGCAATCAGCCCCAGCATTTT. Amino acids: CASSLVQGGIGNQPQHF.

The rearrangement links TRBV10-3 to TRBJ2-3; D not resolved. Trimming cost V 8 bases and J 1 base, with 4 bases left between them. Germline V gene lookup returns CDR1 ENHRY and CDR2 SYGVKD. The CDR3 has 11 amino acids. CDR3 sequence: CAIGRTDTQYF. In nucleotides, the CDR3 is TGTGCCATCGGGCGCACAGATACGCAGTATTTT.

This sequence joins TRBV6-5 and TRBJ1-2; 9 nucleotides match TRBD1. V was clipped by 7 bases and J by 10 bases; unmatched bases: 7. This CDR3 is built from 12 residues. Germline V CDR1 and CDR2: MNHEY, SVGAGI. The DNA of the CDR3 is TGTGCCAGCAATCCCGGGACAGGGCCCTACACCTTC. Translating it yields CASNPGTGPYTF.

The rearrangement links TRBV9 to TRBJ2-2, with 11 bases fitting TRBD2. The CDR3 consists of 16 residues. The junction had 7 bases not matched to a gene; V was cut back by 0 bases and J by 9 bases. The germline CDR1 and CDR2 sequences are SGDLS and YYNGEE. CDR3 DNA: TGTGCCAGCAGCGTAGATAGCGGGGGGGCCAGACGGGAGCTGTTTTTT. Its protein product is CASSVDSGGARRELFF. The complete variable domain, with remaining parts taken from reference TRBV9 and TRBJ2-2, reads DSGVTQTPKHLITATGQRVTLRCSPRSGDLSVYWYQQSLDQGLQFLIQYYNGEERAKGNILERFSAQQFPDLHSELNLSSLELGDSALYFCASSVDSGGARRELFFGEGSRLTVL.

V and J are TRBV4-1 and TRBJ2-5; 9 nucleotides agree with TRBD2. V lost 1 base, J lost 3 bases, and 12 bases stayed unmatched. CDR1 is MGHRA and CDR2 is YSYEKL in the germline V gene. The CDR3 extends over 18 amino acids. In DNA, the CDR3 is TGCGCCAGCAGCCAAGTTGTTGCGGGGGGGCCAAGGGAAGAGACCCAGTACTTC. Protein: CASSQVVAGGPREETQYF.

The chain carries TRBV2 and TRBJ2-1; D not certain. The CDR3 length is 12 residues. Germline lookup yields CDR1 SNHLY and CDR2 FYNNEI. Trimming took off 2 bases at V and 14 bases at J, with 13 bases between the two ends. CDR3 bases: TGTGCCAGCAGTGAAAATCAACTTTCGAAGTTCTTC. This codes for CASSENQLSKFF.

This clone was picked up a small number of times. Germline is not matched at one junction end, which may reflect a read error. The chain uses TRBV20-1 and TRBJ2-7, with 12 bases matching TRBD1. Germline CDR1 reads DFQATT; CDR2 reads SNEGSKA (reference sequence). CDR3 length equals 11 residues. The CDR3 is CSASGEGQGAF. CDR3 DNA: TGCAGTGCTAGTGGGGAGGGACAGGGGGCTTTC.

The V and J genes are TRBV4-2 and TRBJ1-5; a possible D gene is TRBD1 (5 bases). This CDR3 has 15 residues. CDR1 LGHNA and CDR2 YNFKEQ come from the germline V gene. V dropped 1 base and J dropped 6 bases, with 13 bases sitting between them. In nucleotides, the CDR3 is TGTGCCAGCAGCCAAGCCGGGGACTCGGGTCAGCCCCAGCATTTT. Its protein is CASSQAGDSGQPQHF.

The chain joins TRBV28 to TRBJ1-2; perhaps TRBD1 as D (6 bases). This CDR3 is built from 12 residues. Germline V lookup: CDR1 MDHEN, CDR2 SYDVKM. Trimming took 4 bases from V and 5 from J, leaving 8 bases between them. The CDR3 is CASSYQGYGYTF. CDR3 nucleotide sequence: TGTGCCAGCAGTTACCAGGGGTATGGCTACACCTTC.

This clone was recorded once. The genes are TRBV7-2 and TRBJ2-7, with 9 positions matching TRBD1. CDR3 length: 13 residues. The germline V gene encodes CDR1 SGHTA and CDR2 FQGNSA. Trimming at V came to 5 bases and at J to 3 bases, leaving 2 bases not matched to a gene. The DNA for the CDR3 is TGTGCCAGCAGCGGGACAGGGATCTACGAGCAGTACTTC. This translates into CASSGTGIYEQYF.

The CDR3 coding sequence is TGTGCCAGCAGTGTCCAGGGACAGAGCTATGGCTACACCTTC. This translates into CASSVQGQSYGYTF. V usage is TRBV2 and J usage is TRBJ1-2; 7 nucleotides agree with TRBD1. V dropped 4 bases and J dropped 4; count of bases not matched to a gene: 6. CDR3 length equals 14 residues. Per the germline V gene, CDR1 is SNHLY and CDR2 is FYNNEI.